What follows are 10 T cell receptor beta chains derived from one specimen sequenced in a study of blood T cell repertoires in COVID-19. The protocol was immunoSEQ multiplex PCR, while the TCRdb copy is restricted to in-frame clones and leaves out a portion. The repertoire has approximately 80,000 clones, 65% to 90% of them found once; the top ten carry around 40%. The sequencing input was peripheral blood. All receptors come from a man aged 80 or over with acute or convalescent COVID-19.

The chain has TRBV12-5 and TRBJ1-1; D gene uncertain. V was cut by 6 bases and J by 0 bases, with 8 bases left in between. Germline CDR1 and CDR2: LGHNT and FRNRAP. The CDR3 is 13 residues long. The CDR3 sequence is CASGSELNTEAFF. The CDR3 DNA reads TGTGCTAGTGGCTCTGAGCTGAACACTGAAGCTTTCTTT.

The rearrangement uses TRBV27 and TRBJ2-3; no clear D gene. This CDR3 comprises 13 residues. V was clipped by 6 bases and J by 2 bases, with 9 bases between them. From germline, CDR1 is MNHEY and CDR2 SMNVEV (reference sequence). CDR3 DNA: TGTGCCAGCAGCCCGCGGTACACAGATACGCAGTATTTT. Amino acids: CASSPRYTDTQYF.

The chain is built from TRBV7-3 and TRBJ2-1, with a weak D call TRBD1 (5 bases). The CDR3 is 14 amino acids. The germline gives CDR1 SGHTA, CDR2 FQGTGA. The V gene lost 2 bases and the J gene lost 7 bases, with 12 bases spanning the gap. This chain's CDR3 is CASSLDPKGNEQFF. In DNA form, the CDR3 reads TGTGCCAGCAGCTTAGACCCCAAGGGGAATGAGCAGTTCTTC. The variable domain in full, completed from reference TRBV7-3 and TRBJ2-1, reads GAGVSQTPSNKVTEKGKYVELRCDPISGHTALYWYRQSLGQGPEFLIYFQGTGAADDSGLPNDRFFAVRPEGSVSTLKIQRTERGDSAVYLCASSLDPKGNEQFFGPGTRLTVL.

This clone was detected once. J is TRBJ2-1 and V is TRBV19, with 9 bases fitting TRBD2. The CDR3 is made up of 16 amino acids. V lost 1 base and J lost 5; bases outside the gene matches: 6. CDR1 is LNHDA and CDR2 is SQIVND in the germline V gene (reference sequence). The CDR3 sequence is CASSIGLAGPNNEQFF. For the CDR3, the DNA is TGTGCCAGTAGTATAGGGCTAGCGGGACCTAACAATGAGCAGTTCTTC.

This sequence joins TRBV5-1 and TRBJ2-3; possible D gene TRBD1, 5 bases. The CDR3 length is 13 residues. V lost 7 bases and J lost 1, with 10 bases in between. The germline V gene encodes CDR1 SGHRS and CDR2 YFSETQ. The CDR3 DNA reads TGCGCCAGCTTTGAAGGGGGCACAGATACGCAGTATTTT. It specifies CASFEGGTDTQYF.

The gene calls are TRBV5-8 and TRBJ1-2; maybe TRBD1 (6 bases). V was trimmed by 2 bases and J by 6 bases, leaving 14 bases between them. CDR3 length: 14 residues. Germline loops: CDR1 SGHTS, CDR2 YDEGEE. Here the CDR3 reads CASSLIQGRNGYTF. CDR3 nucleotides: TGTGCCAGCAGCTTAATTCAGGGGCGGAATGGCTACACCTTC.

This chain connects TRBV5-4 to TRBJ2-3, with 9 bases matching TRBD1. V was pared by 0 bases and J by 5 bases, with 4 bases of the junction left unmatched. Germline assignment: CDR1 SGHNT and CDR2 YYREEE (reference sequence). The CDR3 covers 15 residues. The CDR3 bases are TGTGCCAGCAGCTTGGACAGGGGGCGAGAAGATACGCAGTATTTT. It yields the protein CASSLDRGREDTQYF.

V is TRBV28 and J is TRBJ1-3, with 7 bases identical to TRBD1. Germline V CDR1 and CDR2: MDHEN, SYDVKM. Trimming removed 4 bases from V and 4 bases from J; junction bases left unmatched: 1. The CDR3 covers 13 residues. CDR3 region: CASSSTGGNTIYF. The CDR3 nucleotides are TGTGCCAGCAGTTCGACAGGGGGAAACACCATATATTTT. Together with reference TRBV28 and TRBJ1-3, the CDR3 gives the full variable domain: DVKVTQSSRYLVKRTGEKVFLECVQDMDHENMFWYRQDPGLGLRLIYFSYDVKMKEKGDIPEGYSVSREKKERFSLILESASTNQTSMYLCASSSTGGNTIYFGEGSWLTVV.

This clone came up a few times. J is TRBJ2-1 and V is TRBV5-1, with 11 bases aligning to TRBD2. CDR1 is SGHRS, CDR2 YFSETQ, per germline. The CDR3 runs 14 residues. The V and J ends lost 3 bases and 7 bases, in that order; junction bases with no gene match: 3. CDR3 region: CASSSGTSGNEQFF. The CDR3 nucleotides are TGCGCCAGCAGCTCCGGGACTAGCGGAAATGAGCAGTTCTTC.

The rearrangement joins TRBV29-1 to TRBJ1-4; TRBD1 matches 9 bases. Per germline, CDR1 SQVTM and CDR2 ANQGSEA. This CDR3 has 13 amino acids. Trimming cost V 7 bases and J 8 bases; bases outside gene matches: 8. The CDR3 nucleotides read TGCAGCGCCTCGACAGGGGGAGTGGAAAAACTGTTTTTT. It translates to CSASTGGVEKLFF.